This TCR beta chain derives from a study of OX40 agonist ivuxolimab in advanced cancers. The wider study: Prior anti-PD-1, anti-PD-L1 or anti-CTLA-4 therapy did not bar entry, and about 38% had some. Study findings and constraints: Low levels of normalized T-cell clonal expansion also appeared in some nonresponders. Fewer expanded clones were found on average in CD4+ than in CD8+ T cells. No determination was made of the antigen specificity of the expanded peripheral T cells.

Germline V gene sequence: CDR1 GTSNPN, CDR2 SVGIG (reference sequence). Trimming took off 5 bases at V and 7 bases at J, with 18 bases between the two ends. The CDR3 consists of 14 residues. Worth noting for this clone: As yet, its antigen is unknown.

Sequencing used immunoSEQ multiplex PCR; TCRdb keeps in-frame clones, though not all of them. The sample lists about 33,000 clones, roughly 68% occurring once. The source is an adult with an advanced solid tumor such as melanoma, head and neck, liver or kidney cancer. The sample here was CD4+ or CD8+ T cells sorted from blood, taken in a trial of the OX40 agonist ivuxolimab. This chain uses TRBV30 with TRBJ1-5, with D possibly being TRBD1 (5 bases). CDR3 protein: CAWGRGQGGQPQHF. The DNA for the CDR3 is TGTGCCTGGGGGAGGGGTCAGGGCGGGCAGCCCCAGCATTTT.